What follows are 3 T cell receptor beta chains derived from one specimen sequenced in a study of T-cell memory formation after mild COVID-19. MiXCR was run by TCRdb on the 5' RACE reads, yielding one entry per CDR3 protein. Here the sample spans approximately 580,000 distinct CDR3 sequences, roughly 20% being singletons. Sequencing used PBMCs or a T cell subset sorted from them (not recorded which). These receptors were taken from an adult woman who had mild COVID-19 (a few samples of this study predate the infection). Cell type and time point are not known.

J is TRBJ2-1 and V is TRBV7-6; 7 bases agree with TRBD1. Germline values: CDR1 SGHVS, CDR2 FNYEAQ. The junction had 10 bases not matched to a gene; V was cut back by 5 bases and J by 9 bases. CDR3 length: 14 residues. CDR3 protein: CASSLPQGDGEQFF. The CDR3 DNA reads as TGTGCCAGCAGCCTACCCCAGGGGGACGGTGAGCAGTTCTTC. The full variable domain, completed using reference TRBV7-6 and TRBJ2-1, is GAGVSQSPRYKVTKRGQDVALRCDPISGHVSLYWYRQALGQGPEFLTYFNYEAQQDKSGLPNDRFSAERPEGSISTLTIQRTEQRDSAMYRCASSLPQGDGEQFFGPGTRLTVL.

The chain combines TRBV20-1 with TRBJ2-1, with 7 bases aligning to TRBD2. CDR3 length: 15 residues. After removal of 4 bases from V and 3 bases from J, the junction contained 9 bases not matched to a gene. The germline CDR1 and CDR2 sequences are DFQATT and SNEGSKA (reference sequence). The CDR3: CSAIPGASGYNEQFF. In nucleotides, the CDR3 is TGCAGTGCTATACCCGGGGCTAGCGGCTACAATGAGCAGTTCTTC.

This chain joins TRBV7-2 and TRBJ2-2; 7 positions agree with TRBD2. In germline, CDR1 is SGHTA, CDR2 FQGNSA. This CDR3 spans 14 amino acids. The junction had 13 bases not matched to a gene; V was cut back by 10 bases and J by 8 bases. The CDR3, as DNA: TGTGCCACTCCGGGCGGGAGAGTTACTGGGGAGCTGTTTTTT. Amino acid sequence: CATPGGRVTGELFF. Based on the CDR3 plus reference TRBV7-2 and TRBJ2-2, the full variable domain is GAGVSQSPSNKVTEKGKDVELRCDPISGHTALYWYRQSLGQGLEFLIYFQGNSAPDKSGLPSDRFSAERTGGSVSTLTIQRTQQEDSAVYLCATPGGRVTGELFFGEGSRLTVL.